This TCR beta chain was identified during a study of T-cell memory formation after mild COVID-19. Details on this clonotype: No antigen is known for it.

Constant-segment-primed 5'RACE gave TCR alpha and TCR beta cDNA libraries with sample barcodes and UMIs. MiXCR, applied by TCRdb to the 5' RACE reads, yields one record per CDR3 protein. The profile shows 390,000 or so distinct CDR3 sequences, about 15% of them singletons. Points from the study as a whole: Mainly in CM and EM were contracting CD4+ clones; CD8+ were in EMRA.

The CDR3 is 13 residues long. Trimming left V 1 base short and J 9 bases short, with 10 bases between. Germline V gene sequence: CDR1 SSHAT, CDR2 FNYEAQ (reference sequence). V gene TRBV7-7 combines with J gene TRBJ2-1; D remains ambiguous. This clonotype was obtained from a man between 18 and 35 years old who had mild COVID-19 (a few samples of this study predate the infection). Cell type and time point are not known. The sample was PBMCs or a T cell subset sorted from them (not recorded which). The CDR3 coding sequence is TGTGCCAGCAGCTTAGATCGGTCGGGTGAGCAGTTCTTC. This translates into CASSLDRSGEQFF. The full variable domain, rest sourced from reference TRBV7-7 and TRBJ2-1, is GAGVSQSPRYKVTKRGQDVTLRCDPISSHATLYWYQQALGQGPEFLTYFNYEAQPDKSGLPSDRFSAERPEGSISTLTIQRTEQRDSAMYRCASSLDRSGEQFFGPGTRLTVL.